This note documents a single T cell receptor (beta chain) sequence. The data stem from a study of blood T cell repertoires in COVID-19. Per the original data handling: Amplification of reference gene primers provided the estimated nucleated cell counts. Profiled with immunoSEQ multiplex PCR; TCRdb holds only in-frame clones, not every one. The DNA was the basis for D and trimming; V, J and clone size are from that table. This table has some 190,000 clones, 85% appearing once. The TCR sequence derives from a woman older than 75 with acute or convalescent COVID-19. Sequences were obtained from peripheral blood.

CDR3 sequence: CASSLDSDSGNTIYF. CDR3 DNA sequence: TGTGCCAGCAGCTTGGATAGCGACTCTGGAAACACCATATATTTT. V usage is TRBV7-8 and J usage is TRBJ1-3; no clear D gene. The ends were cut back, 3 bases at V and 0 bases at J, with 9 bases in the middle. Germline CDR1 reads SGHVS; CDR2 reads FQNEAQ. The CDR3 covers 15 residues.